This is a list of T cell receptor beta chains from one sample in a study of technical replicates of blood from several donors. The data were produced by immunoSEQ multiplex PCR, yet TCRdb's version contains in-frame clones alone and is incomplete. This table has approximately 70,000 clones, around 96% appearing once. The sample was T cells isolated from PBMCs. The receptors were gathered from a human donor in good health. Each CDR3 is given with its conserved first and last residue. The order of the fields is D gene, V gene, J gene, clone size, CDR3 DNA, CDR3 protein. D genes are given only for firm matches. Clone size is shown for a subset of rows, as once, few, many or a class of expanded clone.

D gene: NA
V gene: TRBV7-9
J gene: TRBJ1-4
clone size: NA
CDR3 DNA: TGTGCCAGCAGCTCGAGCGCGGGGCATAATGAAAAACTGTTTTTT
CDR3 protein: CASSSSAGHNEKLFF

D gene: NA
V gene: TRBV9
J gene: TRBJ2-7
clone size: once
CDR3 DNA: TGTGCCAGCAGCGTAGACAGGGCTAGGTGGTACGAGCAGTACTTC
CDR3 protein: CASSVDRARWYEQYF

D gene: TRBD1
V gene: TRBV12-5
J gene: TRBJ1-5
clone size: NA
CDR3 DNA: TGTGCTAGTGGTTTTCGACTCACGGGACAGGGGAATAGACAGCCCCAGCATTTT
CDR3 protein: CASGFRLTGQGNRQPQHF

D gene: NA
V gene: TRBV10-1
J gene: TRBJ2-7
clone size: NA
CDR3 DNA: TGCGCCAGCAATTCGGGTCGGGATCTTCTCTCCTACGAGCAGTACTTC
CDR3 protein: CASNSGRDLLSYEQYF

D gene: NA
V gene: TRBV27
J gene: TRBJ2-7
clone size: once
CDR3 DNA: TGTGCCAGCAACTTTAGAAACAGGGCCTACGAGCAGTACTTC
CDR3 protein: CASNFRNRAYEQYF

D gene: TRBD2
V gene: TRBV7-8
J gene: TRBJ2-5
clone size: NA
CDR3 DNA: TGTGCCAGCAGCTTAGGAGGGAGGGATCAGACCCAGTACTTC
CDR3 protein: CASSLGGRDQTQYF

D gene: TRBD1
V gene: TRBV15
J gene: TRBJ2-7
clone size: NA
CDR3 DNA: TGTGCCACCAGTCCCGGACAGGGCCCCTACGAGCAGTACTTC
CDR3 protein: CATSPGQGPYEQYF

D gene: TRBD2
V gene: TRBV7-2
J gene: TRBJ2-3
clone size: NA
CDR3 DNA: TGTGCCAGCAGCTTAACTAGCGGCCAGCATGATACGCAGTATTTT
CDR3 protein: CASSLTSGQHDTQYF

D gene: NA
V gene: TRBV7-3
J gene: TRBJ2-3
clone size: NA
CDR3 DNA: TGTGCCAGCAGCTCCCGACAGTCAGATACGCAGTATTTT
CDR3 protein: CASSSRQSDTQYF

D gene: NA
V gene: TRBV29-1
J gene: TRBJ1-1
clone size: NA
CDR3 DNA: TGCAGCGTTGAATACGGGGAAGCGAGCACTGAAGCTTTCTTT
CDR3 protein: CSVEYGEASTEAFF

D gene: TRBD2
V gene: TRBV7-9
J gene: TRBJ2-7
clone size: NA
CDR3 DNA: TGTGCCAGCACCCCTCCGACTAGCGGGAGGTACGAGCAGTACTTC
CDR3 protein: CASTPPTSGRYEQYF

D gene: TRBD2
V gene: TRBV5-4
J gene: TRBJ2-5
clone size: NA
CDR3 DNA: TGTGCCAGCAGCTCGGGGGGACTAGCGCGTCAAGAGACCCAGTACTTC
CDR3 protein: CASSSGGLARQETQYF

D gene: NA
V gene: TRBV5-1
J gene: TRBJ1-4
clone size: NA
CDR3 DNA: TGCGCCAGCAGCTTCACGGTTAATGAAAAACTGTTTTTT
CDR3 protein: CASSFTVNEKLFF

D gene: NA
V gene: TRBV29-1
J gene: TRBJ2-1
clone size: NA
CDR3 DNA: TGCAGCGTGATCCCCCGAGGAAGTGAGCAGTTCTTC
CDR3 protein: CSVIPRGSEQFF

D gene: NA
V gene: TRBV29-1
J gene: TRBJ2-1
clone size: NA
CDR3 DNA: TGCAGCGTTCAGGGTTACAATGAGCAGTTCTTC
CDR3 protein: CSVQGYNEQFF

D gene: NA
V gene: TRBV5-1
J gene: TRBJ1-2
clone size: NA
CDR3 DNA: TGCGCCAGCAGCTTCGAGGGTTCCTCCTATGGCTACACCTTC
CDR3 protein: CASSFEGSSYGYTF

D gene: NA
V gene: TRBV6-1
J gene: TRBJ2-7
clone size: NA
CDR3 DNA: TGTGCCAGCCTGAGGGAGGGGGAGCCCTACGAGCAGTACTTC
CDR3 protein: CASLREGEPYEQYF

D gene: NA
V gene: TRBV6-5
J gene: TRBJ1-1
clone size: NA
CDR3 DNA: TGTGCCAGCAGCCATCTAAACACTGAAGCTTTCTTT
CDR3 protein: CASSHLNTEAFF

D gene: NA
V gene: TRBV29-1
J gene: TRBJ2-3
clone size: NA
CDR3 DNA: TGCAGCGTTGCCCTCACAGATACGCAGTATTTT
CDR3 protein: CSVALTDTQYF

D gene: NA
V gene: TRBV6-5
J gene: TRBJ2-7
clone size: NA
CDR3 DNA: TGTGCCAGCAGTTACTCCGACAACTACGAGCAGTACTTC
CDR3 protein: CASSYSDNYEQYF

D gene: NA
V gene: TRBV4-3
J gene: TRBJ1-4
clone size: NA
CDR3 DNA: TGCGCCAGCAGCCCTCTGGGGGGAGAGACTAATGAAAAACTGTTTTTT
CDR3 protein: CASSPLGGETNEKLFF

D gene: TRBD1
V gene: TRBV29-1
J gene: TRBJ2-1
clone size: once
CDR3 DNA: TGCAGCGTTGAAACAGGGGGGCAATACAATGAGCAGTTCTTC
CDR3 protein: CSVETGGQYNEQFF

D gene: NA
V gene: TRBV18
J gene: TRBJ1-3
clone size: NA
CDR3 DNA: TGTGCCAGCTCACCAGGGGCCAGCTCTGGAAACACCATATATTTT
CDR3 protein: CASSPGASSGNTIYF